These 29 T cell receptor beta chains were sequenced from one sample in a study of blood T cell repertoires in COVID-19. Measured with immunoSEQ multiplex PCR; TCRdb has only the in-frame clones, and not every one. The sample has 72,000 or so clones, around nine tenths seen once. The sample taken for sequencing was peripheral blood. The receptors shown here come from a man aged 45 to 65 with active COVID-19.

This chain links TRBV6-2 or TRBV6-3 with TRBJ2-7; maybe TRBD1 (6 bases). The CDR3 is made up of 17 amino acids. V lost 4 bases, J lost 0 bases, and 19 bases lay in between. Per germline, CDR1 MNHEY and CDR2 SVGEGT. CDR3 coding DNA: TGTGCCAGCAGTTTGGGGACAACATTCCCCCTCTCCTACGAGCAGTACTTC. It yields the protein CASSLGTTFPLSYEQYF.

The chain employs TRBV2 and TRBJ2-7, with TRBD1 matching 12 bases. Trimming removed 0 bases from V and 6 bases from J; junction bases left unmatched: 6. Germline V lookup: CDR1 SNHLY, CDR2 FYNNEI. The CDR3 is 16 residues long. The CDR3 nucleotides are TGTGCCAGCAGTGAAGCAATGGGGACAGGGGGCGGCGAGCAGTACTTC. Its translation is CASSEAMGTGGGEQYF.

This sequence joins TRBV27 and TRBJ1-1; D gene uncertain. The V gene's germline CDR1 is MNHEY and CDR2 SMNVEV (reference sequence). The CDR3 is 13 residues long. Trimming cost V 6 bases and J 3 bases, with 11 bases left between them. The CDR3 spells CASSSVPYTEAFF. CDR3 nucleotides: TGTGCCAGCAGCTCTGTCCCGTACACTGAAGCTTTCTTT.

The chain links TRBV2 to TRBJ2-1, with D possibly TRBD2 on 5 matching bases. The germline V and J ends were trimmed by 7 bases and 15 bases, with 16 bases remaining between them. Germline V lookup: CDR1 SNHLY, CDR2 FYNNEI. The CDR3 is made up of 11 amino acids. The CDR3 spells CASKSELEGFF. The CDR3 DNA sequence: TGTGCCAGCAAATCCGAACTAGAGGGGTTCTTC.

The chain carries TRBV12-3 or TRBV12-4 and TRBJ1-1; D is unresolved. The CDR3 covers 12 residues. Trimming pared 3 bases from V and 4 bases from J, leaving 6 bases between. The CDR3 here is CASSFFLTEAFF. CDR3 nucleotides: TGTGCCAGCAGTTTTTTCCTCACTGAAGCTTTCTTT.

This chain joins TRBV3-1 (or the pseudogene TRBV3-2) and TRBJ2-1; 9 bases agree with TRBD1. CDR3 size: 15 residues. The V gene end was trimmed by 6 bases and the J gene end by 9 bases; junction bases not matched to a gene: 12. Germline V gives CDR1 LGHDT, CDR2 YNNKEL (reference sequence). The CDR3 nucleotides are TGTGCCAGCAGTCGGGGGACAGGGTACGTGGGTGAGCAGTTCTTC. Translated: CASSRGTGYVGEQFF.

The chain links TRBV9 to TRBJ2-2; 7 nucleotides agree with TRBD2. Germline V gene lookup returns CDR1 SGDLS and CDR2 YYNGEE. Trimming cost V 4 bases and J 1 base; bases outside gene matches: 7. CDR3 length equals 16 residues. CDR3 in DNA: TGTGCCAGCAGCCCTGGGGGGGGGTGGAACACCGGGGAGCTGTTTTTT. Its translation is CASSPGGGWNTGELFF.

This clone has just a few counts. The V gene is TRBV28, the J gene TRBJ1-5; D unclear. CDR1 is MDHEN, CDR2 SYDVKM, per germline. CDR3 length: 13 residues. V was cut by 3 bases and J by 8 bases, with 11 bases left in between. CDR3 sequence: CASSLPQNKPQHF. The CDR3 DNA follows: TGTGCCAGCAGTTTGCCTCAGAACAAGCCCCAGCATTTT.

This chain connects TRBV18 to TRBJ1-1; unclear D gene. The germline gives CDR1 KGHSH, CDR2 LQKENI. The CDR3 is 17 residues long. Trimming cost V 0 bases and J 2 bases, with 16 bases left between them. The DNA of the CDR3 is TGTGCCAGCTCACCACCGGTCGCAGGCCAGATAAACACTGAAGCTTTCTTT. Translating gives CASSPPVAGQINTEAFF.

V is TRBV6-5 and J is TRBJ2-1, with 7 bases matching TRBD2. This CDR3 is 15 amino acids long. Germline V gene data show CDR1 as MNHEY and CDR2 as SVGAGI. Trimming cost V 6 bases and J 7 bases; bases outside gene matches: 12. CDR3: CASRLGAGYPNEQFF. The CDR3, as DNA: TGTGCCAGCAGGCTGGGAGCGGGATATCCAAATGAGCAGTTCTTC.

This sequence joins TRBV7-2 and TRBJ2-3; 10 bases fit TRBD2. V was pared by 4 bases and J by 1 base, with 5 bases of the junction left unmatched. CDR1 SGHTA and CDR2 FQGNSA come from the germline V gene. The CDR3 extends over 16 amino acids. The CDR3 DNA is TGTGCCAGCAGCTCCGGGACTAGCGTCCGCACAGATACGCAGTATTTT. This translates into CASSSGTSVRTDTQYF.

The V call is TRBV28, the J call TRBJ1-2; TRBD1 agrees at 7 bases. Germline V lookup: CDR1 MDHEN, CDR2 SYDVKM. The CDR3 totals 14 residues. V lost 6 bases to trimming and J lost 6 bases; unmatched junction nucleotides: 10. CDR3 sequence (DNA): TGTGCCAGCAGCCAAGGGGGCGCTGCCCATGGCTACACCTTC. Protein sequence: CASSQGGAAHGYTF.

The chain couples TRBV7-6 to TRBJ2-7; 7 nucleotides agree with TRBD2. The CDR3 runs to 16 residues. V trimming: 0 bases; J trimming: 0 bases; junction bases outside the gene matches: 5. CDR1 is SGHVS, CDR2 FNYEAQ, per germline. As DNA, the CDR3 is TGTGCCAGCAGCTTAGCGTCGGGGGGAAACTCCTACGAGCAGTACTTC. Protein product: CASSLASGGNSYEQYF.

The count of this clone is one. The rearrangement uses TRBV15 and TRBJ1-2; a possible D gene is TRBD1 (6 bases). The germline V and J ends were trimmed by 0 bases and 2 bases, with 13 bases remaining between them. The CDR3 extends over 16 amino acids. CDR1 is LNHNV, CDR2 YYDKDF, per germline (reference sequence). The CDR3 region is CATSRDRTALNYGYTF. The CDR3 region has the DNA TGTGCCACCAGCAGAGACCGGACAGCCCTCAACTATGGCTACACCTTC.

J is TRBJ1-6 and V is TRBV27; TRBD1 might be the D (6 bases). V lost 2 bases, J lost 0 bases, and 11 bases lay in between. Germline V gene data show CDR1 as MNHEY and CDR2 as SMNVEV (reference sequence). The CDR3 has 17 amino acids. The chain's CDR3 is CASSLGGLSSYNSPLHF. The CDR3 DNA is TGTGCCAGCAGTTTAGGGGGCCTCAGCTCCTATAATTCACCCCTCCACTTT.

The CDR3 bases are TGTGCCAGCACCAATGGAAAGGACAGCTATGGCTACACCTTC. It specifies CASTNGKDSYGYTF. This sequence joins TRBV7-3 and TRBJ1-2, with D tentatively TRBD1 (6 bases). The V and J ends lost 7 bases and 4 bases respectively, with 16 bases between them. The germline V gene encodes CDR1 SGHTA and CDR2 FQGTGA. The CDR3 is made up of 14 amino acids.

The V call is TRBV27, the J call TRBJ2-1; D is unclear. The germline gives CDR1 MNHEY, CDR2 SMNVEV (reference sequence). V was cut by 1 base and J by 9 bases, with 10 bases left in between. The CDR3 consists of 13 residues. The CDR3 reads CASSLYPRGEQFF. CDR3 sequence (DNA): TGTGCCAGCAGTTTATACCCTAGAGGTGAGCAGTTCTTC.

This clone appeared a few times. The chain uses TRBV7-2 and TRBJ2-4, with 8 bases that match TRBD1. With 2 bases clipped from V and 5 bases from J, the junction kept 8 bases outside the gene matches. Germline values: CDR1 SGHTA, CDR2 FQGNSA. The CDR3 consists of 16 residues. Here the CDR3 DNA reads TGTGCCAGCAGCTTATGGCCTAGGGGACAGGAAAACATTCAGTACTTC. Its protein is CASSLWPRGQENIQYF. The full variable domain, with the rest looked up from reference TRBV7-2 and TRBJ2-4, is GAGVSQSPSNKVTEKGKDVELRCDPISGHTALYWYRQSLGQGLEFLIYFQGNSAPDKSGLPSDRFSAERTGGSVSTLTIQRTQQEDSAVYLCASSLWPRGQENIQYFGAGTRLSVL.

About this clone: A read error may account for a junction end that differs from germline. This chain joins TRBV4-3 and TRBJ1-1; possible D gene TRBD1, 6 bases. Germline V gene data show CDR1 as LGHNA and CDR2 as YSLEER. The CDR3 is 16 residues long. DNA for the CDR3: TGCGCCAGCAGGCAAGTAAAGGGGGAAGGAAGCACTGAAGCTTTCTTT. Translating it yields CASRQVKGEGSTEAFF.

V gene TRBV24-1 combines with J gene TRBJ1-2; TRBD1 aligns across 7 bases. Losses at the gene ends were 9 bases for V and 1 base for J; bases not matched to a gene: 7. Germline V gene data show CDR1 as KGHDR and CDR2 as SFDVKD. The CDR3 totals 14 residues. CDR3 bases: TGTGCCACCCCCCTCCAGGGGGGTAACTATGGCTACACCTTC. Amino acids: CATPLQGGNYGYTF.

The gene calls are TRBV14 and TRBJ1-3, with 7 bases aligning to TRBD1. V trimming: 4 bases; J trimming: 2 bases; junction bases outside the gene matches: 5. CDR1 is SGHDN and CDR2 is FVKESK in the germline V gene. CDR3 length equals 15 residues. DNA for the CDR3: TGTGCCAGCAGCCGACAGGGAAATCCTGGAAACACCATATATTTT. It specifies CASSRQGNPGNTIYF.

J is TRBJ1-5 and V is TRBV19; D might be TRBD1 (5 bases). V was cut by 6 bases and J by 7 bases, with 19 bases left in between. CDR1 LNHDA and CDR2 SQIVND come from the germline V gene (reference sequence). The CDR3 totals 15 residues. The CDR3 loop reads CASRPPGEVRQPQHF. DNA for the CDR3: TGTGCCAGTAGGCCCCCGGGGGAGGTAAGACAGCCCCAGCATTTT.

J is TRBJ1-1 and V is TRBV28; D gene unclear. The CDR3 is 12 residues long. Germline V gene data show CDR1 as MDHEN and CDR2 as SYDVKM. Trimming cost V 6 bases and J 10 bases, with 15 bases left between them. The CDR3 sequence: CASSPRRSGAFF. CDR3 nucleotides: TGTGCCAGCAGCCCCAGAAGGTCGGGAGCTTTCTTT.

The V call is TRBV3-1 (or the pseudogene TRBV3-2), the J call TRBJ1-2; TRBD1 agrees at 10 bases. Germline loops: CDR1 LGHDT, CDR2 YNNKEL (reference sequence). Unmatched junction bases numbered 3, after V lost 7 bases and J lost 4 bases. The CDR3 totals 13 residues. This chain's CDR3 is CASMGQGSYGYTF. The CDR3 nucleotides are TGTGCCAGCATGGGACAGGGGAGCTATGGCTACACCTTC.

This clone has just one count. The gene calls are TRBV19 and TRBJ1-2, with TRBD1 identical over 7 bases. The CDR3 runs to 15 residues. J gave up 4 bases and V 4 bases, and 9 bases lay outside the gene matches. The germline gives CDR1 LNHDA, CDR2 SQIVND (reference sequence). The CDR3 DNA reads TGTGCCAGTAGTAGGGGGCTCTGGGACAGCTATGGCTACACCTTC. It codes for CASSRGLWDSYGYTF.

V is TRBV2 and J is TRBJ1-1; 9 nucleotides align to TRBD1. The V gene's germline CDR1 is SNHLY and CDR2 FYNNEI. Losses at the gene ends were 6 bases for V and 4 bases for J; bases not matched to a gene: 6. The CDR3 spans 14 residues. The CDR3 reads CASRRGQGTTEAFF. The CDR3 DNA reads TGTGCCAGCAGACGCGGACAGGGGACCACTGAAGCTTTCTTT.

DNA of the CDR3: TGTGCCAGTGTCCGAACGGGGAGCAATCAGCCCCAGCATTTT. It is translated as CASVRTGSNQPQHF. V gene TRBV19 combines with J gene TRBJ1-5; D remains ambiguous. The CDR3 extends over 14 amino acids. The V end was cut by 8 bases, the J end by 1 base, with 12 bases between. Germline CDR1 reads LNHDA; CDR2 reads SQIVND (reference sequence).

The V gene is TRBV18, the J gene TRBJ2-7; 13 bases fit TRBD2. V trimming: 3 bases; J trimming: 6 bases; junction bases outside the gene matches: 5. Germline CDR1 reads KGHSH; CDR2 reads LQKENI. There are 15 residues in the CDR3. CDR3 region: CASSPTSGGAGEQYF. The CDR3 DNA sequence: TGTGCCAGCTCACCTACTAGCGGGGGGGCAGGCGAGCAGTACTTC.

This chain connects TRBV2 to TRBJ1-2; D gene unclear. Germline V lookup: CDR1 SNHLY, CDR2 FYNNEI. CDR3 size: 11 residues. Trimming took off 6 bases at V and 4 bases at J, with 6 bases between the two ends. In nucleotides, the CDR3 is TGTGCCAGCAGACTATCCTATGGCTACACCTTC. Protein product: CASRLSYGYTF.